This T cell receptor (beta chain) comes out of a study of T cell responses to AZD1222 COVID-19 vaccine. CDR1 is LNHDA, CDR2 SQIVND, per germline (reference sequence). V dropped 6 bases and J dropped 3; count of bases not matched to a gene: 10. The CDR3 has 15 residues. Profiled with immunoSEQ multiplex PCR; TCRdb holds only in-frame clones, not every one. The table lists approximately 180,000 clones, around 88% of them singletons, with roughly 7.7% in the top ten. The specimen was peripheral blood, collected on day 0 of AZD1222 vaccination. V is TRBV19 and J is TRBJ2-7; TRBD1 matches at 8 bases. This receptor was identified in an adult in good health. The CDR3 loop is CASRADRDNFYEQYF. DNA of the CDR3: TGTGCCAGTAGGGCGGACAGGGATAACTTCTACGAGCAGTACTTC.